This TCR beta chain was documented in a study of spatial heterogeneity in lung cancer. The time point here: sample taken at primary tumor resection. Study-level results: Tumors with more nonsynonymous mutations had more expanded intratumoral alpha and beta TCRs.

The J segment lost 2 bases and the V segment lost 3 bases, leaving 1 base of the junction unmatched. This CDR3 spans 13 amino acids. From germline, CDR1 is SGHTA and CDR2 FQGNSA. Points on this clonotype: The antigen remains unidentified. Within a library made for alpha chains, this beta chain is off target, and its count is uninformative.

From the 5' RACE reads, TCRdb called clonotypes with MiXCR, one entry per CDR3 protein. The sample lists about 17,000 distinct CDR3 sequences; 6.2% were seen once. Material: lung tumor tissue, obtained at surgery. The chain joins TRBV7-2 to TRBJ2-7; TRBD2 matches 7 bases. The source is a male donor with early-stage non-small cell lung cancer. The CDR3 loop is CASSFSGAYEQYF. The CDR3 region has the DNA TGTGCCAGCAGCTTCAGCGGGGCCTACGAGCAGTACTTC.